A selection of T cell receptor beta chains follows, all from one sample in a study of cytomegalovirus exposure and HLA in healthy donors. TCRdb's table, derived via immunoSEQ multiplex PCR, lists solely in-frame clones and lacks some. The repertoire holds some 89,000 clones, with 85% as singletons. Input material: PBMCs. The source of these receptors is a man aged 40-49 years in good health and CMV-seropositive. CDR3s include the opening cysteine and the closing phenylalanine or tryptophan. The order of the fields is J gene, clone size, V gene, D gene, CDR3 length, CDR3 DNA, CDR3 protein. D genes are given only for firm matches. Clone size is not always given. Where it is, it says once, few, many or a class for expanded clones.

>TRBJ2-5|-|TRBV5-1|-|14
TGCGCCAGCAGCTTGGCCCAGGGCCAAGAGACCCAGTACTTC
CASSLAQGQETQYF
>TRBJ1-5|-|TRBV14|-|15
TGTGCCAGCAGCCAAGTAACGGGGATGGATCAGCCCCAGCATTTT
CASSQVTGMDQPQHF
>TRBJ2-5|-|TRBV7-2|TRBD2|15
TGTGCCAGCAGCTTTAGCGGGGGGACCCAAGAGACCCAGTACTTC
CASSFSGGTQETQYF
>TRBJ2-2|-|TRBV18|-|17
TGTGCCAGCTCACCACTCGCAGGGGCCCCAAACACCGGGGAGCTGTTTTTT
CASSPLAGAPNTGELFF
>TRBJ1-4|-|TRBV5-1|TRBD1|14
TGCGCCAGCAGCTGGACAGGGCAGGTTGAAAAACTGTTTTTT
CASSWTGQVEKLFF
>TRBJ1-6|-|TRBV10-2|-|17
TGCGCCAGCAGGGGGGGGAACCCTAGCTCCTATAATTCACCCCTCCACTTT
CASRGGNPSSYNSPLHF
>TRBJ1-5|-|TRBV7-7|TRBD1|21
TGTGCTAGCAGCTTACTAAGGGGGACAGGGGCCCGCCTTTATAGCAATCAGCCCCAGCATTTT
CASSLLRGTGARLYSNQPQHF
>TRBJ1-1|-|TRBV9|-|13
TGTGCCAGCAGCGCAGATCCAGGGGCTGAAGCTTTCTTT
CASSADPGAEAFF
>TRBJ2-5|-|TRBV19|-|16
TGTGCCAGTAGTAGAAAAGTCACAGGGACCCTAGAGACCCAGTACTTC
CASSRKVTGTLETQYF
>TRBJ2-4|-|TRBV19|TRBD1|16
TGTGCCAGTAGTCCCCGGACAGGGGTTGGCAAAAACATTCAGTACTTC
CASSPRTGVGKNIQYF
>TRBJ2-6|-|TRBV19|-|16
TGTGCCAGTATCGCGGGGGCTATCTCTGGGGCCAACGTCCTGACTTTC
CASIAGAISGANVLTF
>TRBJ2-7|-|TRBV29-1|TRBD2|15
TGCAGCGTTGAAGATCTGTCGCTAGCGGGGAGCGAGCAGTACTTC
CSVEDLSLAGSEQYF
>TRBJ2-1|-|TRBV5-1|TRBD2|17
TGCGCCAGCAGCTTGGGGGCTAGCGGGAGGTCCTACAATGAGCAGTTCTTC
CASSLGASGRSYNEQFF
>TRBJ2-1|few|TRBV4-1|-|15
TGCGCCAGCAGCCAAGATGCGGGACCCTACAATGAGCAGTTCTTC
CASSQDAGPYNEQFF
>TRBJ2-7|-|TRBV6-5|-|16
TGTGCCAGCAGTTACGGTTCTAGCTCCAGCTCCTACGAGCAGTACTTC
CASSYGSSSSSYEQYF
>TRBJ1-1|-|TRBV28|TRBD1|15
TGTGCCAGCAGTGCCCTCACAGGGGGGAGGACTGAAGCTTTCTTT
CASSALTGGRTEAFF
>TRBJ2-2|-|TRBV7-2|TRBD1|15
TGTGCCAGCAGCTTAAAGGCAGGGGGCACCGGGGAGCTGCTTTTT
CASSLKAGGTGELLF
>TRBJ1-1|-|TRBV28|-|13
TGTGCCAGCAGCCCCCAATGGAACACTGAAGCTTTCTTT
CASSPQWNTEAFF
>TRBJ1-1|-|TRBV6-5|-|15
TGTGCCAGCAGATCCCCGGGACACATGAACACTGAAGCTTTCTTT
CASRSPGHMNTEAFF
>TRBJ2-7|once|TRBV15|-|15
TGTGCCACCAGCAGAGATCGTGGGCCCTCCTACGAGCAGTACTTC
CATSRDRGPSYEQYF
>TRBJ1-6|once|TRBV7-2|-|15
TGTGCCAGCAGCTCCCAGGGACTGGGAAATTCACCCCTCCACTTT
CASSSQGLGNSPLHF
>TRBJ1-3|-|TRBV7-2|TRBD1|14
TGTGCTAGCAGCAAGGACAGGCTTGGAAACACCATATATTTT
CASSKDRLGNTIYF
>TRBJ2-1|-|TRBV10-1|-|14
TGCGCCAGCAGTATGGGAGGCTCCTACAATGAGCAGTTCTTC
CASSMGGSYNEQFF
>TRBJ1-1|-|TRBV18|-|14
TGTGCCAGCTCACCACAGGGGGTGAACACTGAAGCTTTCTTT
CASSPQGVNTEAFF
>TRBJ2-1|-|TRBV2|-|15
TGTGCCAGCAGTCTTACTGGGGGCTTGAACAATGAGCAGTTCTTC
CASSLTGGLNNEQFF
>TRBJ1-4|-|TRBV11-2|-|17
TGTGCCAGCAGCTTAGACGGGAGGGGGGTTAGTGGTGAAAAACTGTTTTTT
CASSLDGRGVSGEKLFF
>TRBJ2-5|-|TRBV4-2|TRBD1|15
TGTGCCAGCAGCCTGTCCGGGACAGGGGTGGAGACCCAGTACTTC
CASSLSGTGVETQYF
>TRBJ1-2|-|TRBV5-1|-|16
TGCGCCAGCAGCTTGGGGTTGGGGGGGCCCGTTTATGGCTACACCTTC
CASSLGLGGPVYGYTF
>TRBJ2-1|-|TRBV6-5|-|16
TGTGCCAGCAGTTACTCGGGTGCATCAACAATGAGCGGGCAGTTCTTC
CASSYSGASTMSGQFF
>TRBJ2-1|once|TRBV5-4|-|12
TGTGCCAGCAATGAGGGCCAACGGGAGCAGTTCTTC
CASNEGQREQFF
>TRBJ2-7|once|TRBV5-8|-|12
TGTGCCAGCGCCGGCGGATACTACGAGCAGTACTTC
CASAGGYYEQYF
>TRBJ2-5|-|TRBV5-5|-|13
TGTGCCAGCAGCCGGATACCAGGGGAGACCCAGTACTTC
CASSRIPGETQYF
>TRBJ2-1|-|TRBV11-2|-|16
TGTGCCAGCAGCTTAGGTTCAGGGGACCCCTACAATGAGCAGTTCTTC
CASSLGSGDPYNEQFF
>TRBJ1-1|-|TRBV6-5|TRBD1|15
TGTGCCAGCTGGGGACAGGGGGCGGGGAGCGCTGAAGCTTTCTTT
CASWGQGAGSAEAFF
>TRBJ1-2|once|TRBV5-1|-|14
TGCGCCAGCAGCTTAGCACAGGGATACAATGGCTACACCTTC
CASSLAQGYNGYTF
>TRBJ2-5|-|TRBV6-1|TRBD2|15
TGTGCCAGCAGCCTTAGCGGGAGGAGAGGGGAGACCCAGTACTTC
CASSLSGRRGETQYF
>TRBJ2-5|-|TRBV10-2|-|13
TGCGCCAGCAGTGAGCAGGGTATGGGGACCCAGTACTTC
CASSEQGMGTQYF
>TRBJ2-7|-|TRBV28|TRBD2|17
TGTGCCAGCAGTCCAGGGACTAGCGGGAGGGTTCGCTACGAGCAGTACTTC
CASSPGTSGRVRYEQYF
>TRBJ1-1|once|TRBV5-1|-|14
TGCGCCAGCAGCTTGGAGAGCATGAACACTGAAGCTTTCTTT
CASSLESMNTEAFF
>TRBJ2-7|-|TRBV15|-|16
TGTGCCACCAGCAGCGGGGTAGCAAGGGATCGCGACGAGCAGTACTTC
CATSSGVARDRDEQYF
>TRBJ1-2|-|TRBV10-2|-|13
TGCGCCAGCAGTGAGGGGCGGGTAGGGGGCTACACCTTC
CASSEGRVGGYTF
>TRBJ2-3|-|TRBV7-3|-|14
TGTGCCAGCAGCTTAACCCAGGGCCCAAATACGCAGTATTTT
CASSLTQGPNTQYF
>TRBJ2-1|-|TRBV11-2|-|16
TGTGCCAGCAGCTTATTTCAAGCGGGCCGTAACAATGAGCAGTTCTTC
CASSLFQAGRNNEQFF
>TRBJ2-5|few|TRBV5-1|-|14
TGCGCCAGCAGCGCCGGACAAGAACAAGAGACCCAGTACTTC
CASSAGQEQETQYF
>TRBJ2-7|-|TRBV11-2|-|13
TGTGCCAGCAGCTTAGGACAGAGCTACGAGCAGTACTTC
CASSLGQSYEQYF
>TRBJ1-6|once|TRBV6-1|TRBD1|15
TGTGCCAGCATACAGCTGGACAGGGATAATTCACCCCTCCACTTT
CASIQLDRDNSPLHF